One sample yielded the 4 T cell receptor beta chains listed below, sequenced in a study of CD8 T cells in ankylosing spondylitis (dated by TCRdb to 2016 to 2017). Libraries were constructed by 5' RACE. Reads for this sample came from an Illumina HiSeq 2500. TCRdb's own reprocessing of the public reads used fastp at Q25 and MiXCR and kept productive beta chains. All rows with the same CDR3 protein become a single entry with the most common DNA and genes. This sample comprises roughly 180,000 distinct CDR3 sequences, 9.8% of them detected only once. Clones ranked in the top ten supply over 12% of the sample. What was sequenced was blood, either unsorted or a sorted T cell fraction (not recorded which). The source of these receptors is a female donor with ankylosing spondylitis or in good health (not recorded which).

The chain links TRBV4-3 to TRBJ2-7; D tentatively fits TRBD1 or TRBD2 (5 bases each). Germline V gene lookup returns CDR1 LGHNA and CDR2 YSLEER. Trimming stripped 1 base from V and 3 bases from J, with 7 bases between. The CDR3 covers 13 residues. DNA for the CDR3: TGCGCCAGCAGCCAAGCGAGGGGCTACGAGCAGTACTTC. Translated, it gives CASSQARGYEQYF.

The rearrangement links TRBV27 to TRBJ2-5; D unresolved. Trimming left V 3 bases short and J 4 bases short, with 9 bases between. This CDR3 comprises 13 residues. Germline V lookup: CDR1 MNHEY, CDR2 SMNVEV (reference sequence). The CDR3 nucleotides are TGTGCCAGCAGTTTCCTCTCGTCAGAGACCCAGTACTTC. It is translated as CASSFLSSETQYF.

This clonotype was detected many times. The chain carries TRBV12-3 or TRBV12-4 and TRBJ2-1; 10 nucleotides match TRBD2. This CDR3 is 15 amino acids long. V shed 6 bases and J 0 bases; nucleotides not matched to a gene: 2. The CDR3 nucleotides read TGTGCCAGCAGATCTAGCGGGGGCTCCTACAATGAGCAGTTCTTC. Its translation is CASRSSGGSYNEQFF.

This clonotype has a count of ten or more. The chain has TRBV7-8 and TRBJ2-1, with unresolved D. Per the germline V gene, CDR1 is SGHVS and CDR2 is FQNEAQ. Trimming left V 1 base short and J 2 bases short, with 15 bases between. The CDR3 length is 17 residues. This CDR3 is CASSLESRTATYNEQFF. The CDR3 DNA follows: TGTGCCAGCAGCTTAGAGTCAAGGACGGCAACCTACAATGAGCAGTTCTTC.